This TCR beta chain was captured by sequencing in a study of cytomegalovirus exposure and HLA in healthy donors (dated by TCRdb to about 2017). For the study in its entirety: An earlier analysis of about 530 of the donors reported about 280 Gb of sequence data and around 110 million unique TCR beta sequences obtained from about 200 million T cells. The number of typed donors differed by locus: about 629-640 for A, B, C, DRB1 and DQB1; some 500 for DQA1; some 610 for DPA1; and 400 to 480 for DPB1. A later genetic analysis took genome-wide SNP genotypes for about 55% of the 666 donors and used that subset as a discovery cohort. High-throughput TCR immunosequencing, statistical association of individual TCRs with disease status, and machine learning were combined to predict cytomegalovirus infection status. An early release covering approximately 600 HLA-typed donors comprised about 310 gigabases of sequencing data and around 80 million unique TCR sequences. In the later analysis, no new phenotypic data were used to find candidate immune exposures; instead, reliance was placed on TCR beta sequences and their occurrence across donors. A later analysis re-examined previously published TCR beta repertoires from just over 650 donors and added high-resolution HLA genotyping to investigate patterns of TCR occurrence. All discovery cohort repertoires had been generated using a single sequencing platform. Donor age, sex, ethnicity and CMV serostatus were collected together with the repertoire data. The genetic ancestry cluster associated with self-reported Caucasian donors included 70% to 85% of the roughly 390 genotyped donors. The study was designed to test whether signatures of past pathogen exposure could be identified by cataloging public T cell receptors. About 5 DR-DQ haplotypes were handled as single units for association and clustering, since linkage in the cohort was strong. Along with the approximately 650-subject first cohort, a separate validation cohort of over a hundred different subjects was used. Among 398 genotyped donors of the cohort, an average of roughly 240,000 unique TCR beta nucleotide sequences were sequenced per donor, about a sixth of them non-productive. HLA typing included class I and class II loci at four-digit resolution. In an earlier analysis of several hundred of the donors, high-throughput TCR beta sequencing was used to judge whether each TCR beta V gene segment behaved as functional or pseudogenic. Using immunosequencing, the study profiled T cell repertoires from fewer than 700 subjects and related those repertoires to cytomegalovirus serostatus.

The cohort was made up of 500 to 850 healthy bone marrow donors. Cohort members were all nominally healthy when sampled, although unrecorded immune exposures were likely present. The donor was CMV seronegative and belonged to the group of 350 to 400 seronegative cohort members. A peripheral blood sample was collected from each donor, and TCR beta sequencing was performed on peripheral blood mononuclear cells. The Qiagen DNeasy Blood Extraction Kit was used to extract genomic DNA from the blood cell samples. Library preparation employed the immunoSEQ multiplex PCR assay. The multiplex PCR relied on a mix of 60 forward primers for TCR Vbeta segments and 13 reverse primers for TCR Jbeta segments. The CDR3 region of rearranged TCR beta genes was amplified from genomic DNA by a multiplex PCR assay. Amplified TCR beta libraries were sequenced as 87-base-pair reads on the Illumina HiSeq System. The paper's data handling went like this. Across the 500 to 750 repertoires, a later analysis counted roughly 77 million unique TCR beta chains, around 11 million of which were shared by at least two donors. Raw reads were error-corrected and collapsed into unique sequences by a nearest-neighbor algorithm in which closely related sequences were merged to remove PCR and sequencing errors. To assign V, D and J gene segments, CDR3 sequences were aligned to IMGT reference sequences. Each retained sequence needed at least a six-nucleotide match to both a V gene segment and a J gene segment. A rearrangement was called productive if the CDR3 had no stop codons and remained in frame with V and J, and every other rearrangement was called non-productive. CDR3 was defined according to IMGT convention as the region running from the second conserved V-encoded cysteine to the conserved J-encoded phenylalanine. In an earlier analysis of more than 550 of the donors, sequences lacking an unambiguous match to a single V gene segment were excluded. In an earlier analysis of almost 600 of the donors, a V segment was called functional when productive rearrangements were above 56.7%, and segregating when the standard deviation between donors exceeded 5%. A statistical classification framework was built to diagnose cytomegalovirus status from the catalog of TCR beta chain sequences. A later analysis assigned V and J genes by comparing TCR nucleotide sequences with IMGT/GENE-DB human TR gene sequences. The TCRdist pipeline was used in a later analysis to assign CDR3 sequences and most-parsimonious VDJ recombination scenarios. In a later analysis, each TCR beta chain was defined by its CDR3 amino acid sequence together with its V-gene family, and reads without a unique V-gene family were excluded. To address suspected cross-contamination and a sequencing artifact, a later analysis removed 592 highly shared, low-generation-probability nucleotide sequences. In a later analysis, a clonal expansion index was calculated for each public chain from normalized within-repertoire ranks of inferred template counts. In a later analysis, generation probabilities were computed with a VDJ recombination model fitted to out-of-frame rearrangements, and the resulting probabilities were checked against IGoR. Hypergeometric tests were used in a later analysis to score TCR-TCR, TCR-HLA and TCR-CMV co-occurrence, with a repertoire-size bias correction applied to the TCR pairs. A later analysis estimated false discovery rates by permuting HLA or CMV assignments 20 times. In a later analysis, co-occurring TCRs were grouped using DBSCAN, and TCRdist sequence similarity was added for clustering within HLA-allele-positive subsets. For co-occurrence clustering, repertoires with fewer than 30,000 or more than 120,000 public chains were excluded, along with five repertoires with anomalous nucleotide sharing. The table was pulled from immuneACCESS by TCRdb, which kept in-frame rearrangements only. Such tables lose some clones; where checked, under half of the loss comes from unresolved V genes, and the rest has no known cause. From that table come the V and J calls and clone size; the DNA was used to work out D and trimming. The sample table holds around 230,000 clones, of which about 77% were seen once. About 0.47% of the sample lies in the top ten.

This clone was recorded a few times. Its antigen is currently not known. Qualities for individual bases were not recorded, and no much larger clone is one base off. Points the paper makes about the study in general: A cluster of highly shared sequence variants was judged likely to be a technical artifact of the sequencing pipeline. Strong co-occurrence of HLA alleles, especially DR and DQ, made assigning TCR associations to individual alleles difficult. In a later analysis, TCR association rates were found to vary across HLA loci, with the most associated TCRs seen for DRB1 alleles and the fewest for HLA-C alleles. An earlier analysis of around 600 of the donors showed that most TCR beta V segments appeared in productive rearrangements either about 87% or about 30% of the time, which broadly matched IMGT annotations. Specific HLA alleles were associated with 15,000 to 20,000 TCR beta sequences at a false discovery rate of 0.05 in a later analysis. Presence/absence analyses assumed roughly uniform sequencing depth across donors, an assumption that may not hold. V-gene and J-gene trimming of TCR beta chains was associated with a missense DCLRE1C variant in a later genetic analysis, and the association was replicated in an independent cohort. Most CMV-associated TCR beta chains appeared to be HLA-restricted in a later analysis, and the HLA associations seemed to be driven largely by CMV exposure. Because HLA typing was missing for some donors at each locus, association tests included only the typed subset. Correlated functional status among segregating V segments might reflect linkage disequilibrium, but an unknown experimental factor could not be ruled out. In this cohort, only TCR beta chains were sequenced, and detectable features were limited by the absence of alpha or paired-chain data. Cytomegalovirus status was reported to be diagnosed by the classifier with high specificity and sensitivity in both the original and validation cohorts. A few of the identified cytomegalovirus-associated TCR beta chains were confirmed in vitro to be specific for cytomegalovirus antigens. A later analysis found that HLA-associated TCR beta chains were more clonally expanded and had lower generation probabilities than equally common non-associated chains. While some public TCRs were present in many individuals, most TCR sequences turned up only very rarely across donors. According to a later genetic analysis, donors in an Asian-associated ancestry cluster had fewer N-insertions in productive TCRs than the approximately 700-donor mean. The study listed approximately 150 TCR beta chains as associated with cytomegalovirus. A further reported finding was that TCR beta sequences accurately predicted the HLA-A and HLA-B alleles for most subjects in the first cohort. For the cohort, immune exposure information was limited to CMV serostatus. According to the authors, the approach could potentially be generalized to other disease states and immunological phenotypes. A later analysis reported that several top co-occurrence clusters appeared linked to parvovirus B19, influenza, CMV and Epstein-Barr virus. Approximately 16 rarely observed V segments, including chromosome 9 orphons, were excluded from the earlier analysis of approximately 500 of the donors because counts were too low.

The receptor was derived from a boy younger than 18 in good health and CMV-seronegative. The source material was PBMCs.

Here the CDR3 is given as CAWSSRRSGGAYEQYF. Read as DNA, the sequence is TGTGCCTGGAGTTCACGGAGGAGCGGGGGGGCCTACGAGCAGTACTTC. The rearrangement joined TRBV30 to TRBJ2-7; TRBD2 matches 10 bases in the middle. From the cysteine up to the phenylalanine, the CDR3 has a length of 16 residues. CDR3 DNA only is kept here, 48 bases in frame from base 1. Per the germline V gene (reference sequence), GTSNPN is the CDR1 and SVGIG is the CDR2. V lost 2 bases and J lost 2 bases, and the count of bases not matched to a germline gene is 9.